These T cell receptor beta chains were read from a single sample in a study of T cells in Graves' hyperthyroidism and ophthalmopathy. TCRdb called the multiplex PCR reads again in MiXCR, with one record for every CDR3 protein. The sample lists about 770,000 distinct CDR3 sequences, about 17% seen once, with roughly 17% in the top ten. Sequenced input: blood. The receptors shown here come from a woman between 45 and 65 years old with Graves' hyperthyroidism that later progressed to Graves' ophthalmopathy. Both conserved end residues are part of each CDR3.

len	v_gene	CDR3aa
14	TRBV6-1	CASSVGGAGEKLFF
12	TRBV29-1	CSVNRGDYGYTF
18	TRBV12-3/TRBV12-4	CASSIRLAGGPGTGELFF
16	TRBV7-9	CASSLVPSGGATEQFF
14	TRBV2	CASSEFGGENGYTF
15	TRBV28	CASSPETGRRSPLHF
19	TRBV7-9	CASSPLQGTTGILTDTQYF
14	TRBV20-1	CSARTGGVRQPQHF
16	TRBV4-1	CASSQGEGPSYNEQFF
14	TRBV11-2	CASSGGLAGHEQYF
13	TRBV18	CASSPNRQDTQYF
11	TRBV30	CAWTVGETQYF
15	TRBV12-3/TRBV12-4	CASSNADGVNTEAFF
15	TRBV3-1	CASSQSGGATNEQFF
13	TRBV12-3/TRBV12-4	CASTGQGVGTQYF
14	TRBV20-1	CSSPEGWANYGYTF
15	TRBV4-1	CASSPYHRGRDEQYF
16	TRBV29-1	CSVGGLAGGISETQYF
14	TRBV10-1	CASSGGADTGELFF
12	TRBV20-1	CSASLRSYEQYF
16	TRBV15	CATSTFKRGATDTQYF
14	TRBV3-1	CASSPDSRYQPQHF
15	TRBV6-1	CASIDGGHSYNEQFF
15	TRBV9	CASSPDSRIYNEQFF
15	TRBV2	CASSRLAGGSYEQYF
11	TRBV20-1	CSASPGVMQFF
14	TRBV6-1	CASTAGPSTDTQYF
12	TRBV6-1	CASSEYKVGAFF
10	TRBV29-1	CSAGGPEAFF
14	TRBV27	CASSYNREDTEAFF
13	TRBV7-9	CASRGQGAAGAFF
13	TRBV30	CAWSGGSTYEQYF
15	TRBV18	CASSRGTGDPDTQYF